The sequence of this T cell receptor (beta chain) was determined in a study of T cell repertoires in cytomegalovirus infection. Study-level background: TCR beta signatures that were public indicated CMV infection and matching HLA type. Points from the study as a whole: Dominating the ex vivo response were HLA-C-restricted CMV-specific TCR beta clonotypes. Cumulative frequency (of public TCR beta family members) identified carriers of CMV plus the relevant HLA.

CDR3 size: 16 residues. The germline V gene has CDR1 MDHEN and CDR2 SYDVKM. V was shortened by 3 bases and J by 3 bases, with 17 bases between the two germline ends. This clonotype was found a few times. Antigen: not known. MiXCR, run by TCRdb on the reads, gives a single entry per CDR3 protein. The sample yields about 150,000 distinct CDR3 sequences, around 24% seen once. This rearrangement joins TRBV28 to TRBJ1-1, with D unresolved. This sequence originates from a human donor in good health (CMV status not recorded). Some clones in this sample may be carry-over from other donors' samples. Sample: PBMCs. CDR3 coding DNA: TGTGCCAGCAGTTTTAGTAAGGGTCCCCTGGACACTGAAGCTTTCTTT. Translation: CASSFSKGPLDTEAFF.